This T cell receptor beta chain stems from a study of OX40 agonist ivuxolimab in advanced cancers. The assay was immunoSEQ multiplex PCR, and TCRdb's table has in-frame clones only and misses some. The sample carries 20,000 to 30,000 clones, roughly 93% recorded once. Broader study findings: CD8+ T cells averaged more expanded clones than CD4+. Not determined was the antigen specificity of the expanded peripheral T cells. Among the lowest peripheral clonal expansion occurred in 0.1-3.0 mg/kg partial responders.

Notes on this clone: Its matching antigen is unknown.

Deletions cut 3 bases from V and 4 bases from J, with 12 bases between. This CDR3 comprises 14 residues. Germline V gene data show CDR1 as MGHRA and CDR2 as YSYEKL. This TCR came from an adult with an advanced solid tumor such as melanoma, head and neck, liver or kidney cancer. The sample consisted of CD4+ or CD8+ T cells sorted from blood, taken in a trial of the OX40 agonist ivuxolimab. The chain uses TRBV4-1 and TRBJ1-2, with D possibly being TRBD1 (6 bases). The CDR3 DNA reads TGCGCCAGCAGCCATCCGACAGGACGCTATGGCTACACCTTC. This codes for CASSHPTGRYGYTF.